Each of the 6 T cell receptor beta chains below was sequenced from the same sample in a study of blood T cell repertoires in COVID-19. The assay was immunoSEQ multiplex PCR, and TCRdb's table has in-frame clones only and misses some. The data show fewer than 350,000 clones, 75% to 90% seen once. The sample taken for sequencing was PBMCs or T cells enriched from blood (not recorded which). These receptors came from a man between 60 and 75 years old who had recovered from COVID-19.

V is TRBV5-4 and J is TRBJ2-7; a possible D gene is TRBD2 (5 bases). This CDR3 is 15 amino acids long. V was pared by 2 bases and J by 4 bases, with 16 bases between. Germline lookup yields CDR1 SGHNT and CDR2 YYREEE (reference sequence). CDR3 nucleotide sequence: TGTGCCAGCAGCTTCCCGGACGGACTTGGATACGAGCAGTACTTC. This gives the protein CASSFPDGLGYEQYF.

This sequence joins TRBV7-2 and TRBJ2-1, with 8 bases identical to TRBD2. Germline values: CDR1 SGHTA, CDR2 FQGNSA. This CDR3 contains 16 residues. V dropped 2 bases and J dropped 6; count of bases not matched to a gene: 9. The CDR3: CASSLNGGRLFNEQFF. DNA of the CDR3: TGTGCCAGCAGCTTAAATGGCGGGAGGTTATTCAATGAGCAGTTCTTC. Drawing the rest from reference TRBV7-2 and TRBJ2-1, the complete variable domain is GAGVSQSPSNKVTEKGKDVELRCDPISGHTALYWYRQSLGQGLEFLIYFQGNSAPDKSGLPSDRFSAERTGGSVSTLTIQRTQQEDSAVYLCASSLNGGRLFNEQFFGPGTRLTVL.

This chain links TRBV2 with TRBJ1-2; 8 nucleotides line up with TRBD1. V lost 5 bases to trimming and J lost 8 bases; unmatched junction nucleotides: 7. Germline CDR1 SNHLY, CDR2 FYNNEI. The CDR3 runs to 13 residues. Written as DNA, the CDR3 is TGTGCCAGCAGTCCGGACAGGGCTGGAGGCTACACCTTC. The encoded protein is CASSPDRAGGYTF.

The V and J genes are TRBV7-9 and TRBJ2-1; D possibly corresponds to TRBD2 (6 bases). Germline V gene lookup returns CDR1 SEHNR and CDR2 FQNEAQ (reference sequence). V lost 0 bases and J lost 12, with 21 bases in between. CDR3 length: 16 amino acids. As DNA, the CDR3 is TGTGCCAGCAGCTTAGCGCTATTCCTTCCTAGACTAGGGCAGTTCTTC. Protein sequence: CASSLALFLPRLGQFF. Drawing the rest from reference TRBV7-9 and TRBJ2-1, the complete variable domain is DTGVSQNPRHKITKRGQNVTFRCDPISEHNRLYWYRQTLGQGPEFLTYFQNEAQLEKSRLLSDRFSAERPKGSFSTLEIQRTEQGDSAMYLCASSLALFLPRLGQFFGPGTRLTVL.

The V and J genes are TRBV2 and TRBJ1-2; D is possibly TRBD1 (6 bases). The CDR3 has 16 amino acids. Trimming took 1 base from V and 0 from J, leaving 12 bases between them. CDR1 SNHLY and CDR2 FYNNEI come from the germline V gene. In nucleotides, the CDR3 is TGTGCCAGCAGTGAAGTAGGACAGTTAGCTAACTATGGCTACACCTTC. Its translation is CASSEVGQLANYGYTF.

The chain couples TRBV4-2 to TRBJ2-1; 8 positions match TRBD2. Per the germline V gene, CDR1 is LGHNA and CDR2 is YNFKEQ. This CDR3 contains 18 residues. The V segment lost 0 bases and the J segment 4 bases; nucleotides outside the gene matches: 11. CDR3 sequence: CASSQDPLPGGIYNEQFF. As DNA, the CDR3 is TGTGCCAGCAGCCAAGATCCCTTGCCGGGAGGGATTTACAATGAGCAGTTCTTC.